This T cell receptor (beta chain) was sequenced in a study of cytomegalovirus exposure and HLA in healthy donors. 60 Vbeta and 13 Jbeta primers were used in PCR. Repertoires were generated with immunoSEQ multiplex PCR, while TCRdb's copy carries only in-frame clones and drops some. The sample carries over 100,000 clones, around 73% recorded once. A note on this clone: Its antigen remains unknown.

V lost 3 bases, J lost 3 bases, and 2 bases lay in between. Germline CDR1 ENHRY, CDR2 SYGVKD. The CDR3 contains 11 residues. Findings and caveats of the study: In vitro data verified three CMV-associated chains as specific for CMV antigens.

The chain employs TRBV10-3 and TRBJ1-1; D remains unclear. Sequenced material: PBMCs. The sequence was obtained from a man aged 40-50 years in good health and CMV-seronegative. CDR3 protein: CAISDDTEAFF. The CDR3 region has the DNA TGTGCCATCAGTGACGACACTGAAGCTTTCTTT.